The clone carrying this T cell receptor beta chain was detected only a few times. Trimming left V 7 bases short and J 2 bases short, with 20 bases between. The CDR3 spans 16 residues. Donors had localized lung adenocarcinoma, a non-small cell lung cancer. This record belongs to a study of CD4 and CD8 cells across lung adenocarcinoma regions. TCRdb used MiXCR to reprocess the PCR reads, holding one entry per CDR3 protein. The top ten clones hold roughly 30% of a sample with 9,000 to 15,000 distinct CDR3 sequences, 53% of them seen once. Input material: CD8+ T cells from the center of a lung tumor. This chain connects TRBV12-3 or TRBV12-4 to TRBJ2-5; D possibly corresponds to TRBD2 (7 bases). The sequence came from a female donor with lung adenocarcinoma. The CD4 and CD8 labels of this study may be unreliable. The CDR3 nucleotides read TGTGCCAGCACCACCCCAAGGGGGGGCGGGCAAGAGACCCAGTACTTC. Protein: CASTTPRGGGQETQYF.